This TCR beta chain comes out of a study of T cell clonality in common variable immunodeficiency (dated by TCRdb to the mid-2010s). This clone is characterized as medium-sized (0.01 to 0.1%). What antigen it recognizes has not been identified. The read terminates 3 residues ahead of where the CDR3 ends, so the germline J gene completes it. V has 3 bases trimmed and J has 2 bases trimmed; junction bases matching no gene number 5. The CDR3 runs 17 residues from the cysteine to the phenylalanine. The DNA has 42 bases, all within the CDR3, and is read from base 1. Per the germline V gene, MGHRA is the CDR1 and YSYEKL is the CDR2. Overall study results and their limits: Patient heterogeneity within the CVID cohort put limits on correlating repertoire features with clinical complications. Although equal DNA input was used, an average of roughly 85,000 unique sequences per sample was obtained for controls, compared with 30,000 to 35,000 for CVID samples. CVID subjects shared fewer TCRbeta clones with each other than healthy controls did (p < 0.0001). TCRbeta clonality was higher in CVID subjects than in healthy controls (t-test p = 0.018), and the increase was most characteristic of about a third of subjects. CVID TCRbeta sequences were reported to have fewer deletions and N-nucleotide insertions and to lack highly modified clones with 13 or more V deletions. The authors noted that sequencing repertoires of T cell subpopulations would be needed to clarify what caused the increased clonality in CVID.

Equivalent amounts of genomic DNA from CVID and control samples were used as sequencing input. For every sample, a 60 bp segment covering the rearranged TCRbeta CDR3 region was amplified and then sequenced. The immunoSEQ assay, a bias-corrected multiplex PCR with high-throughput sequencing, was employed for TCRbeta amplification. The authors' pipeline ran thus. Each unique nucleotide sequence was treated as a clone and annotated with V, D and J genes, copy number and frequency. Sequences were labeled productive if in frame, and non-productive if out of frame or containing stop codons. As previously described, clonality was computed from Shannon's entropy. The predicted amino acid sequences of productive clones were used to derive mean CDR3 Kyte-Doolittle hydropathy. Scaled V gene usage was hierarchically clustered using Manhattan distance and complete linkage with the R hclust function. Clone sharing by CDR3 amino acid sequence was assessed by resampling 12 repertoires per group over 100 rounds. The repertoires were searched for approximately 70 published EBV-specific TCRbeta sequences and a few hundred published CMV-specific TCRbeta sequences. Analysis left out two CVID samples that produced under 10,000 sequences, so 35 to 50 CVID repertoires remained. What TCRdb holds here is the immuneACCESS table cut down to in-frame rearrangements. Part of the clones is not present; checked against another copy, under half of the missing clones reflect an unresolved V gene, and the others are unexplained. V and J calls and clone size are copied from that table; D and trimming were computed from the DNA. The table notes about 33,000 clones here, none of them singletons. Roughly 6.1% of the sample belongs to the ten largest clones.

Diagnosis of CVID followed standard criteria, namely serum IgG, IgA and/or IgM below the normal range together with specific antibody deficiency. There were around 45 subjects in the CVID group (about 29 male and 15 or so female), ranging in age from roughly 9 to 64 years, with a mean age of around 40. Both CVID patients and healthy controls were predominantly of Caucasian heritage. All CVID subjects had received replacement immunoglobulin therapy for at least one year at the time of study participation. At blood collection, none of the CVID subjects was ill or on immunomodulatory or immunosuppressive medication. From each donor, about 5 to 8.5 ml of heparinized peripheral whole blood was collected. Genomic DNA from adults with common variable immune deficiency (CVID) and from healthy adult controls was used to sequence TCRbeta CDR3 repertoires. To isolate peripheral blood mononuclear cells, diluted blood was subjected to density centrifugation over Hypaque 1077 or Ficoll-Paque. Genomic DNA was obtained from unsorted mononuclear cells through either Qiagen column purification or a centrifugation-based method.

This receptor was obtained from a human donor with common variable immunodeficiency. Sequencing was done on a sample of peripheral blood mononuclear cells. In this chain, TRBV4-1 is recombined with TRBJ2-1, with 12 bases matching TRBD2. The CDR3 bases that were read are TGCGCCAGCAGCCAGTTCCTAGCGGGGGGGACCTACAATGAG. Its translation is CASSQFLAGGTYNE. The full-length CDR3 reads as CASSQFLAGGTYNEQFF.